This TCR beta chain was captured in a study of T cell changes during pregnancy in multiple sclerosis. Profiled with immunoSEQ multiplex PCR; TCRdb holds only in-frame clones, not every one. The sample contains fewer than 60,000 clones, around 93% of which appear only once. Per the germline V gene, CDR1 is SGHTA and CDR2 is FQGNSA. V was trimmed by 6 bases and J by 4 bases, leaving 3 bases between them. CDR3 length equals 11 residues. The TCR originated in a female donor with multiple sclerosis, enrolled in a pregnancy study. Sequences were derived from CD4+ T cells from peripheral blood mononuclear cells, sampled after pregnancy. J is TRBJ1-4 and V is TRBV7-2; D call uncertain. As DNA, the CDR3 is TGTGCCAGCAGTTATAATGAAAAACTGTTTTTT. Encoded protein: CASSYNEKLFF.